Only a few counts were recorded for the clone carrying this TCR beta chain. From the 5' RACE reads, TCRdb called clonotypes with MiXCR, one entry per CDR3 protein. The sample consists of fewer than 100,000 distinct CDR3 sequences, 15% to 20% of them appearing once. CDR3 size: 16 residues. CDR1 and CDR2 from the germline V gene are SGHRS and YFSETQ. The junction had 11 bases not matched to a gene; V was cut back by 4 bases and J by 4 bases. The time point was: blood at routine non-recurrence follow-up after resection. The sample originates from a study of spatial heterogeneity in lung cancer. This clonotype originated in a male donor with early-stage non-small cell lung cancer. The chain combines TRBV5-1 with TRBJ2-1; 7 bases map to TRBD1. Material: PBMCs, obtained at follow-up. CDR3 nucleotides: TGCGCCAGCAGCCGGGGTGGGACAGAAATGTACAATGAGCAGTTCTTC. It specifies CASSRGGTEMYNEQFF.